What follows describes a single TCR beta chain. What it recognizes is unknown. The data stem from a study of T-cell reconstitution after alpha-beta-depleted transplantation in children. Findings of the study overall: The authors attributed T-cell counts and diversity one year after transplant mostly to newly produced T cells. Several hundred expanded graft clones reportedly gave rise to the alpha-beta T cells present about two months after transplant. The high TCRbeta diversity at day 60 in some patients came from surviving recipient T cells and thymic progenitors.

Trimming removed 6 bases from V and 9 bases from J, with 12 bases in between. CDR3 length: 12 residues. A library of TCRbeta sequences, prepared with unique molecular identifiers, was generated. TCRdb ran MiXCR on the PCR reads and lists one entry per CDR3 protein. Here the sample spans 60,000 or so distinct CDR3 sequences, 35% to 55% being singletons. Sequenced material: PBMCs, mostly from graft donor cells, taken 360 days after TCRalphabeta/CD19-depleted stem cell transplant. The J gene is TRBJ2-1, the V gene TRBV12-3 or TRBV12-4; D may correspond to TRBD1 or TRBD2 (5 bases each). The sequence was collected from a male patient under 18 who had a stem cell transplant for acute lymphoblastic leukemia, so the T cells may come from the graft donor. The CDR3 sequence: CASSRGGGEQFF. In nucleotides, the CDR3 is TGTGCCAGCAGCCGGGGTGGGGGTGAGCAGTTCTTC.